These 5 T cell receptor beta chains were sequenced from one sample in a study of T cells after yellow fever vaccination. TCRdb re-called the 5' RACE reads with MiXCR, one entry per CDR3 protein. The sample carries some 670,000 distinct CDR3 sequences, roughly an eighth recorded once. Sequenced here: PBMCs, sampled on the day of the yellow fever booster vaccination. These receptors were obtained from a man younger than 40 who received the YFV17D yellow fever vaccine.

This clonotype has a handful of counts. The J gene is TRBJ1-2, the V gene TRBV6-5; D remains unclear. CDR3 length: 9 amino acids. Germline CDR1 is MNHEY and CDR2 is SVGAGI. V gave up 5 bases and J gave up 7 bases, with 2 bases separating them. Here the CDR3 DNA reads TGTGCCAGCAGTGGTGGCTACACCTTC. This codes for CASSGGYTF.

This chain joins TRBV3-1 and TRBJ2-7; D may match TRBD1 or TRBD2 (5 bases each). The CDR3 has 15 residues. Germline V gene lookup returns CDR1 LGHDT and CDR2 YNNKEL (reference sequence). The V gene lost 1 base and the J gene lost 4 bases, with 14 bases spanning the gap. As DNA, the CDR3 is TGTGCCAGCAGCCAAGTGAGGGGCCGCCGGTACGAGCAGTACTTC. This codes for CASSQVRGRRYEQYF.

V is TRBV5-1 and J is TRBJ2-7; unclear D gene. The germline gives CDR1 SGHRS, CDR2 YFSETQ. This CDR3 comprises 12 residues. V shed 7 bases and J shed 6 bases, with 14 bases lying between them. The CDR3 region has the DNA TGCGCCAGCCCTCGCTCACCGCTCGAGCAGTACTTC. Its translation is CASPRSPLEQYF.

This clonotype has more than one count but fewer than ten. This chain joins TRBV25-1 and TRBJ1-6, with unresolved D. This CDR3 is 15 amino acids long. Trimming cost V 3 bases and J 3 bases, with 9 bases left between them. The V gene's germline CDR1 is MGHDK and CDR2 SYGVNS. CDR3: CASSDPSVYNSPLHF. CDR3 bases: TGTGCCAGCAGTGACCCTTCAGTCTATAATTCACCCCTCCACTTT.

Here the CDR3 DNA reads TGTGCCAGCAGCACGACTAGCGGGAGGGCCGGGAAAAACATTCAGTACTTC. Protein sequence: CASSTTSGRAGKNIQYF. The V gene is TRBV7-8, the J gene TRBJ2-4, with 14 bases aligning to TRBD2. V lost 5 bases and J lost 4; bases outside the gene matches: 7. The CDR3 consists of 17 residues. Germline V gives CDR1 SGHVS, CDR2 FQNEAQ.